These 2 T cell receptor beta chains originate from one sample sequenced in a study of monozygotic twins with inflammatory bowel disease. TCRdb reprocessed the 5' RACE reads and keeps a single row for each CDR3 protein, giving no DNA. Here the sample table reports 150,000 to 200,000 distinct CDR3 sequences. The sequenced sample consisted of blood. The receptors shown here come from a human donor with ulcerative colitis or Crohn's disease, or a healthy co-twin of an affected twin (not recorded which).

The V gene is TRBV5-1, the J gene TRBJ1-1; without DNA, the TCRdb call of TRBD1 cannot be checked. Germline lookup yields CDR1 SGHRS and CDR2 YFSETQ. The CDR3 is 14 residues long. This CDR3 is CASSLQGADTEAFF.

The chain links TRBV5-1 to TRBJ2-7; TCRdb calls TRBD1, which cannot be checked without DNA. This CDR3 spans 15 amino acids. CDR1 is SGHRS, CDR2 YFSETQ, per germline. The CDR3 loop reads CASSLGGIPLYEQYF.